The 21 T cell receptor beta chains below all came from one sample that was sequenced in a study of cytomegalovirus exposure and HLA in healthy donors. PCR primers comprised 60 Vbeta and 13 Jbeta primers. Clones were read by immunoSEQ multiplex PCR, and TCRdb kept only the in-frame ones, dropping some. Altogether approximately 220,000 clones are present, 80% to 85% being singletons, with the ten largest covering 0.71%. The sample consisted of PBMCs. The receptors were gathered from a boy younger than 10 in good health and CMV-seronegative.

The rearrangement uses TRBV7-9 and TRBJ2-7; the D gene is possibly TRBD1 (5 bases). The CDR3 runs to 13 residues. Trimming pared 5 bases from V and 2 bases from J, leaving 10 bases between. Germline CDR1 is SEHNR and CDR2 is FQNEAQ (reference sequence). The CDR3 DNA sequence: TGTGCCAGCAGCCCAGGACACCCCTACGAGCAGTACTTC. Translation gives CASSPGHPYEQYF.

The chain is built from TRBV5-8 and TRBJ2-2, with a possible D match to TRBD1 (5 bases). Trimming shortened V by 7 bases and J by 0 bases, and 13 bases separated the two germline ends. Looked up from germline, CDR1 is SGHTS and CDR2 is YDEGEE. The CDR3 sequence is 15 residues long. The CDR3 region is CASYPAGSNTGELFF. The DNA for the CDR3 is TGTGCCAGCTACCCCGCAGGGTCGAACACCGGGGAGCTGTTTTTT.

In its sample, this clone was seen once. Here the CDR3 DNA reads TGTGCCAGCAGCCCAACGACAGGGCGCTACGAGCAGTACTTC. This sequence encodes CASSPTTGRYEQYF. The chain recombines TRBV7-9 with TRBJ2-7; 7 bases are a match to TRBD1. Trimming at V came to 5 bases and at J to 3 bases, leaving 7 bases not matched to a gene. The germline V gene encodes CDR1 SEHNR and CDR2 FQNEAQ (reference sequence). This CDR3 comprises 14 residues.

The chain is built from TRBV6-5 and TRBJ2-5; 7 nucleotides agree with TRBD1. CDR1 is MNHEY, CDR2 SVGAGI, per germline. There are 14 residues in the CDR3. V shed 5 bases and J 4 bases; nucleotides not matched to a gene: 7. The CDR3 here is CASSKTGIGETQYF. CDR3 nucleotides: TGTGCCAGCAGTAAGACAGGGATAGGAGAGACCCAGTACTTC.

The genes are TRBV5-4 and TRBJ2-5, with 12 bases fitting TRBD1. V gave up 5 bases and J gave up 5 bases; unmatched junction bases: 4. From germline, CDR1 is SGHNT and CDR2 YYREEE (reference sequence). The CDR3 consists of 14 residues. The CDR3 coding sequence is TGTGCCAGCAGGGGGACAGGGGGCGCGGAGACCCAGTACTTC. Its translation is CASRGTGGAETQYF.

The genes are TRBV21-1 and TRBJ2-2; the table's D call TRBD2 went unverified against the DNA. TRBV21-1 is tagged as a pseudogene. The CDR3 consists of 14 residues. The CDR3 coding sequence is TGTGCCAGCGCGGAACTAGGGAACACCGGGGAGCTGTTTTTT. Amino acid sequence: CASAELGNTGELFF.

This chain links TRBV4-1 with TRBJ2-1, with D possibly being TRBD2 (5 bases). The length of the CDR3 is 16 residues. Germline assignment: CDR1 MGHRA and CDR2 YSYEKL. Trimming cost V 4 bases and J 0 bases, with 13 bases left between them. In DNA form, the CDR3 reads TGCGCCAGCAGCCTAACCGGGATAAACTCCTACAATGAGCAGTTCTTC. Protein: CASSLTGINSYNEQFF.

The chain employs TRBV5-4 and TRBJ2-1, with a tentative D call TRBD1 (5 bases). Germline values: CDR1 SGHNT, CDR2 YYREEE (reference sequence). This CDR3 has 15 residues. V was shortened by 1 base and J by 3 bases, with 11 bases between the two germline ends. In DNA, the CDR3 is TGTGCCAGCAGCTTGCGCGGCAGGGACTACAATGAGCAGTTCTTC. Residues: CASSLRGRDYNEQFF.

The V and J genes are TRBV27 and TRBJ1-5, with D hard to call. With 5 bases removed from V and 6 bases from J, the gap between germline ends came to 17 bases. The germline CDR1 and CDR2 sequences are MNHEY and SMNVEV (reference sequence). The CDR3 covers 15 residues. CDR3 in amino acids: CASSNDLGGAQPQHF. The CDR3 DNA reads as TGTGCCAGCAGTAATGATCTAGGCGGTGCTCAGCCCCAGCATTTT.

The V gene is TRBV12-5, the J gene TRBJ1-1, with D possibly being TRBD1 (6 bases). This CDR3 contains 17 residues. CDR1 and CDR2 (germline): LGHNT, FRNRAP. V was shortened by 3 bases and J by 5 bases, with 22 bases between the two germline ends. The CDR3 loop reads CASGLLPLSGVRTEAFF. The DNA for the CDR3 is TGTGCTAGTGGTTTACTACCTCTCTCAGGGGTGAGGACTGAAGCTTTCTTT.

This rearrangement joins TRBV10-2 to TRBJ1-2, with TRBD1 identical over 11 bases. Trimming took 6 bases from V and 5 from J; bases not matched to a gene: 2. The CDR3 runs 13 residues. The germline V gene has CDR1 WSHSY and CDR2 SAAADI. The CDR3 DNA reads TGCGCCAGCAGCGGGACAGGGGGATATGGCTACACCTTC. This gives the protein CASSGTGGYGYTF.

The chain uses TRBV6-6 and TRBJ2-7; 8 nucleotides align to TRBD1. The CDR3 is 12 amino acids. CDR1 is MNHNY and CDR2 is SVGAGI in the germline V gene (reference sequence). Trimming at V came to 5 bases and at J to 5 bases, leaving 2 bases not matched to a gene. In DNA, the CDR3 is TGTGCCAGCAGTCCACAGGGGGACGAGCAGTACTTC. As protein: CASSPQGDEQYF.

To note about this clone: One junction end does not reproduce the germline sequence, and a read error may be involved. V usage is TRBV7-7 and J usage is TRBJ2-5; maybe TRBD1 (6 bases). CDR1 and CDR2 (germline): SSHAT, FNYEAQ (reference sequence). The CDR3 is 13 amino acids. CDR3 coding DNA: TGTGCTAGCAGCAAGGACAGTTGGGAGACCCAGTACTTC. Protein sequence: CASSKDSWETQYF.

This clone has more than one count but fewer than ten. This chain connects TRBV10-3 to TRBJ1-1; perhaps TRBD1 as D (6 bases). Trimming pared 10 bases from V and 8 bases from J, leaving 14 bases between. From germline, CDR1 is ENHRY and CDR2 SYGVKD. The CDR3 runs to 11 residues. CDR3 protein: CASLGGLEAFF. CDR3 in DNA: TGTGCCAGTCTAGGGGGTCTGGAAGCTTTCTTT.

The chain has TRBV28 and TRBJ1-5, with TRBD1 matching over 9 bases. Germline assignment: CDR1 MDHEN and CDR2 SYDVKM. With 11 bases clipped from V and 3 bases from J, the junction kept 5 bases outside the gene matches. The CDR3 contains 13 residues. This CDR3 is CAAGTGINQPQHF. The DNA of the CDR3 is TGTGCCGCCGGGACAGGGATCAATCAGCCCCAGCATTTT.

V gene TRBV27 combines with J gene TRBJ1-1; D is perhaps TRBD1 (6 bases). The germline V and J ends were trimmed by 5 bases and 5 bases, with 12 bases remaining between them. CDR1 is MNHEY and CDR2 is SMNVEV in the germline V gene (reference sequence). The CDR3 loop spans 13 amino acids. CDR3 nucleotides: TGTGCCAGCAGTATACAGGGATCGACTGAAGCTTTCTTT. Its translation is CASSIQGSTEAFF.

The rearrangement joins TRBV6-6 to TRBJ1-5; D not certain. The CDR3 runs 13 residues. Germline CDR1 reads MNHNY; CDR2 reads SVGAGI (reference sequence). V lost 2 bases, J lost 4 bases, and 6 bases lay in between. CDR3 region: CASSYGGNQPQHF. The CDR3, as DNA: TGTGCCAGCAGTTACGGAGGAAATCAGCCCCAGCATTTT.

V is TRBV28 and J is TRBJ1-4; weak D call: TRBD1 (6 bases). V was pared by 1 base and J by 0 bases, with 12 bases between. Germline CDR1 is MDHEN and CDR2 is SYDVKM. The CDR3 runs to 17 residues. The DNA for the CDR3 is TGTGCCAGCAGTTTATTTGACAGGAGTGCAACTAATGAAAAACTGTTTTTT. This translates into CASSLFDRSATNEKLFF.

This clone was seen once. The chain is built from TRBV25-1 and TRBJ2-1; possible D gene TRBD2, 6 bases. Germline loops: CDR1 MGHDK, CDR2 SYGVNS. Trimming removed 9 bases at V and 3 bases at J, with 21 bases between. CDR3 length equals 16 residues. CDR3 sequence reads: CASGGFGSGYYNEQFF. DNA for the CDR3: TGTGCCAGTGGGGGATTCGGGAGTGGATACTACAATGAGCAGTTCTTC.

The V gene is TRBV5-1, the J gene TRBJ1-1; TRBD1 matches 7 bases. The CDR3 has 14 amino acids. Germline V gene lookup returns CDR1 SGHRS and CDR2 YFSETQ. The junction had 6 bases not matched to a gene; V was cut back by 4 bases and J by 3 bases. CDR3 sequence (DNA): TGCGCCAGCAGCATGACAGGGCGAGACACTGAAGCTTTCTTT. It is translated as CASSMTGRDTEAFF.

CDR3 nucleotide sequence: TGTGCCGACAAGGAGGACGGAGACTACAATGAGCAGTTCTTC. Translation gives CADKEDGDYNEQFF. The gene calls are TRBV10-3 and TRBJ2-1; D possibly corresponds to TRBD2 (5 bases). Germline lookup yields CDR1 ENHRY and CDR2 SYGVKD. The V gene lost 11 bases and the J gene lost 3 bases, with 17 bases spanning the gap. The CDR3 spans 14 residues.